This TCR beta chain was captured in a study of cytomegalovirus exposure and HLA in healthy donors. This CDR3 is built from 11 residues. V was cut by 0 bases and J by 5 bases, with 2 bases left in between. Germline values: CDR1 ENHRY, CDR2 SYGVKD. The PCR had 60 Vbeta and 13 Jbeta primers. Generated by immunoSEQ multiplex PCR, the TCRdb table keeps only in-frame clones and is missing some. The data show some 97,000 clones, about 75% seen once. Sequenced material: PBMCs. This sequence joins TRBV10-3 and TRBJ2-7, with D uncertain. This TCR came from a woman between 18 and 30 years old in good health and CMV-seropositive. CDR3 sequence (DNA): TGTGCCATCAGTGAGTCCAACGAGCAGTACTTC. This gives the protein CAISESNEQYF.